The following is a T cell receptor beta chain sequence with its context. The antigen remains undetermined. TCRdb's copy holds only in-frame clones and misses some; the assay was immunoSEQ multiplex PCR. The sample lists 130,000 to 150,000 clones; 75% to 90% were seen once. The germline gives CDR1 LNHDA, CDR2 SQIVND (reference sequence). The CDR3 loop spans 17 amino acids. The V gene lost 5 bases and the J gene lost 0 bases, with 17 bases spanning the gap. The data stem from a study of T cell responses to AZD1222 COVID-19 vaccine. Study-wide results and limits: Among those given AZD1222, only five or six were seropositive at baseline. The breadth and depth of Spike-specific TCRs increased once two AZD1222 doses had been given. At 160-218 and 743-854, vaccine-associated CD4 TCRs were dominant, and they spanned spike. A reported finding is that nearly half of spike-specific TCRs target unmutated variant regions.

The chain recombines TRBV19 with TRBJ1-5; no clear D. The receptor was isolated from an adult in good health. Specimen: peripheral blood, collected on day 0 of MenACWY control vaccination. CDR3 protein: CASSSRWFNTSNQPQHF. CDR3 bases: TGTGCCAGTAGTTCCCGTTGGTTTAACACTAGCAATCAGCCCCAGCATTTT.